This TCR beta chain comes out of a study of precursors of human CD4 cytotoxic T cells (dated by TCRdb to about 2018). Broadly, across the study: CD4+ memory subsets from roughly 13 donors in total were covered by the bulk TCR-seq analysis. TCR-seq analysis of more than 13 donors yielded TCRalpha and TCRbeta chain sequences (table S7).

Details on this clonotype: This receptor's antigen is unknown. No much larger clone is present one base from it, and per-base qualities are unavailable.

Based on the germline V gene (reference sequence), the CDR1 and CDR2 sequences are SEHNR and FQNEAQ. Its CDR3 holds 13 amino acids, cysteine through phenylalanine. Only the CDR3 region is kept as DNA, spanning 39 bases read in frame from base 1. V is clipped by 5 bases and J by 8 bases, and the sequence between their germline boundaries is 12 bases long. Sequenced using an Illumina MiSeq. Processing in the source paper ran as follows. Repertoire diversity was measured with the Shannon-Wiener index computed in VDJtools. A TCRbeta clonotype counted as expanded if its clonotype frequency was 3 or higher. The public reads were reprocessed in TCRdb via fastp at Q25 and MiXCR, keeping in-frame beta chains. Rows with a matching CDR3 protein are joined into one entry that keeps the most common DNA and genes. The V and J calls and clone size come from TCRdb's table, not from the authors' own analysis. For this sample there are hundreds of distinct CDR3 sequences; approximately 19% appear just once. Roughly 15% of the sample is held by the ten biggest clonotypes.

To test for a precursor-effector relationship among CD4 cytotoxic T cells, four sorted CD4+ memory subsets (TCM, TEM, IL-7Rhigh TEMRA, IL-7R- TEMRA) underwent bulk UMI-based TCR sequencing. Cells were obtained from peripheral blood mononuclear cells that had been isolated from human blood. The full study reports these points: According to the authors, an observational design in humans cannot definitively determine the direction of differentiation between precursor and effector cells. More restricted TCR repertoires, with lower diversity and more expanded clonotypes, were shown by IL-7Rhigh and IL-7R- TEMRA subsets than by TCM and TEM subsets. Some bulk TCR-seq comparisons included only 13 of the 14 donors, suggesting not every subset was available for every donor. A larger fraction of IL-7Rhigh TEMRA clonotypes than of TEM or TCM clonotypes was made up of expanded effector clonotypes.

Sequencing was carried out using memory CD4+ T cells from blood (PBMCs). The chain links TRBV7-9 with TRBJ1-4; TRBD1 is perhaps the D gene, given 5 matching bases. The receptor was derived from a human donor in good health. The DNA is as follows: TGTGCCAGCAGCCCGACTCGGGGCGAAAAACTGTTTTTT. This sequence encodes CASSPTRGEKLFF.